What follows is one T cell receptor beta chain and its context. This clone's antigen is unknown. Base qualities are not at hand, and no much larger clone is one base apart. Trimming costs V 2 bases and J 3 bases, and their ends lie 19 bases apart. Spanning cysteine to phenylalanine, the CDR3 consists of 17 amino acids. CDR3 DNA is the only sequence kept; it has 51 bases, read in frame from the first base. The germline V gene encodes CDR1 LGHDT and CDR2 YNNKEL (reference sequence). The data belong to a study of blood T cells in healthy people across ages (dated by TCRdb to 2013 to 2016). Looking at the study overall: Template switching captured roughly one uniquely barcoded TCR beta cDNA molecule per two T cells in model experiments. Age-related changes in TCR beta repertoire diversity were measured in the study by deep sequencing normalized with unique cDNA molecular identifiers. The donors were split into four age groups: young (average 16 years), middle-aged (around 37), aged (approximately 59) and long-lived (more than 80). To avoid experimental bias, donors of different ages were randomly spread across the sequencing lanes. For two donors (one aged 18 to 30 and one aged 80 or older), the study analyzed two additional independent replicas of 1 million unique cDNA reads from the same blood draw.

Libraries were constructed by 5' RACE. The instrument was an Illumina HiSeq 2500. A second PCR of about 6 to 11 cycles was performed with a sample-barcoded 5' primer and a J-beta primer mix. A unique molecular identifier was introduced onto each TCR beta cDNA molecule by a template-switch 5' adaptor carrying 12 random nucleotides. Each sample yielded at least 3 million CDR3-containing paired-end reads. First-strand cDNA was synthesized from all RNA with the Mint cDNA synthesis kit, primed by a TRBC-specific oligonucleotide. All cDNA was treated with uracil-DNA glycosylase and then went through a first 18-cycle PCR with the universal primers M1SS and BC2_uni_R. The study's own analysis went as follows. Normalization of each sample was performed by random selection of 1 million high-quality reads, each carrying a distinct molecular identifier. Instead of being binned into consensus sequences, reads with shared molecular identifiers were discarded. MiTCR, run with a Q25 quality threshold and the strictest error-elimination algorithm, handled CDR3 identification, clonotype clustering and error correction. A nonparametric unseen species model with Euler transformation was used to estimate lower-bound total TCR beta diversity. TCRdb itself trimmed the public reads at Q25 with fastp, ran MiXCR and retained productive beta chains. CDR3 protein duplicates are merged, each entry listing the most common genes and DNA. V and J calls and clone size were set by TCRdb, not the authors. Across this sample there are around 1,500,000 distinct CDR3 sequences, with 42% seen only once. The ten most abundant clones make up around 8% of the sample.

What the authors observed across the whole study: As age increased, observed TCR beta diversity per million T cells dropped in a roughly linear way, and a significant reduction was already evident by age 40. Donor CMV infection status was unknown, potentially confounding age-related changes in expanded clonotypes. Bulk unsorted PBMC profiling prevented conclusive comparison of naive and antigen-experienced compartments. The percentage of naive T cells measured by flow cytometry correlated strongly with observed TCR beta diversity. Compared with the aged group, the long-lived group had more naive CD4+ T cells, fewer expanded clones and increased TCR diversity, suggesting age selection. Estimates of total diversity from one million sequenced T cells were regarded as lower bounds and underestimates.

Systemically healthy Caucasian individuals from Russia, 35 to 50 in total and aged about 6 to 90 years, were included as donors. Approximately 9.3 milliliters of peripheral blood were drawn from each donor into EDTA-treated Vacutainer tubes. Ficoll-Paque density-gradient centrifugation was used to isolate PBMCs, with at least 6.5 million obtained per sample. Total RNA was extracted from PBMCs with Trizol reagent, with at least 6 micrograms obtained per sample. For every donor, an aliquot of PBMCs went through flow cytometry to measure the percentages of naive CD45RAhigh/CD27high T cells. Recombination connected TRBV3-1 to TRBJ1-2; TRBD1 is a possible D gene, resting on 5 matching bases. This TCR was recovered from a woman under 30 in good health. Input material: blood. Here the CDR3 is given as CASSQLPGGDFYYGYTF. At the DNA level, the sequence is TGTGCCAGCAGCCAACTCCCGGGAGGGGATTTTTACTATGGCTACACCTTC.